Presented here are 24 T cell receptor beta chains from one specimen sequenced in a study of CD8 T cells in Susac syndrome. RNA was extracted with the RNeasy kit, and a quantity of about 0.45 to 1 ug was reverse transcribed using random hexamers. TCRdb independently ran MiXCR on the immunoSEQ multiplex PCR reads; one entry per CDR3 protein. Of 250,000 to 300,000 distinct CDR3 sequences listed, around 85% are singletons. Sample: CD8+ T cells from PBMCs. The receptors originated from a human donor with multiple sclerosis.

V gene TRBV27 combines with J gene TRBJ1-1; a weak D match, TRBD1 (5 bases). CDR1 is MNHEY, CDR2 SMNVEV, per germline (reference sequence). The length of the CDR3 is 13 residues. Trimming took 0 bases from V and 5 from J, leaving 7 bases between them. The CDR3 protein is CASSLSWGTEAFF. CDR3 bases: TGTGCCAGCAGTTTATCGTGGGGGACTGAAGCTTTCTTT.

The chain couples TRBV7-9 to TRBJ2-1, with TRBD2 as a possible D gene (6 bases). The germline V gene encodes CDR1 SEHNR and CDR2 FQNEAQ (reference sequence). This CDR3 is 13 amino acids long. Here the CDR3 reads CAIEGGTDNEQFF. In nucleotides, the CDR3 is TGTGCGATCGAGGGCGGGACCGACAATGAGCAGTTCTTC.

The rearrangement uses TRBV6-5 and TRBJ2-3; TRBD1 might be the D (5 bases). The CDR3 sequence is 16 residues long. V was pared by 5 bases and J by 1 base, with 16 bases between. Germline lookup yields CDR1 MNHEY and CDR2 SVGAGI. DNA of the CDR3: TGTGCCAGCAGTCCCAGGGTAGGGGCTGGCACAGATACGCAGTATTTT. This codes for CASSPRVGAGTDTQYF.

The V call is TRBV29-1, the J call TRBJ2-2, with no clear D. The CDR3 sequence is 12 residues long. CDR1 is SQVTM, CDR2 ANQGSEA, per germline. V lost 4 bases, J lost 4 bases, and 7 bases lay in between. The CDR3: CSVVVGTGELFF. In DNA form, the CDR3 reads TGCAGCGTTGTGGTGGGCACCGGGGAGCTGTTTTTT.

The table lists this clonotype with a few counts. The DNA for the CDR3 is TGTGCCAGCAGTCCAGACAGGGGGAGAGGAAACACCATATATTTT. This encodes CASSPDRGRGNTIYF. J is TRBJ1-3 and V is TRBV7-2; 9 bases are a match to TRBD1. In germline, CDR1 is SGHTA, CDR2 FQGNSA. The CDR3 covers 15 residues. V shed 6 bases and J 4 bases; nucleotides not matched to a gene: 7.

For this clonotype: At one boundary the junction diverges from the germline segment, which might be a read error. The rearrangement uses TRBV7-2 and TRBJ1-5, with D maybe TRBD1 (5 bases). This CDR3 region has 17 residues. CDR1 is SGHTA and CDR2 is FQGNSA in the germline V gene. CDR3: CASSDPGRPVSNQLQHF. The CDR3 nucleotides read TGTGCCAGCAGCGATCCGGGACGTCCGGTGAGCAATCAGCTCCAGCATTTT.

Here the CDR3 reads CASSLGDNQETQYF. In DNA form, the CDR3 reads TGTGCCAGCAGCTTGGGGGACAACCAAGAGACCCAGTACTTC. The rearrangement uses TRBV5-6 and TRBJ2-5, with D maybe TRBD1 (6 bases). The CDR3 sequence is 14 residues long. Trimming removed 0 bases at V and 0 bases at J, with 6 bases between. Germline lookup yields CDR1 SGHDT and CDR2 YYEEEE. Together with reference TRBV5-6 and TRBJ2-5, the CDR3 gives the full variable domain: DAGVTQSPTHLIKTRGQQVTLRCSPKSGHDTVSWYQQALGQGPQFIFQYYEEEERQRGNFPDRFSGHQFPNYSSELNVNALLLGDSALYLCASSLGDNQETQYFGPGTRLLVL.

The chain has TRBV6-2 or TRBV6-3 and TRBJ1-1; D not resolved. This CDR3 has 14 amino acids. Trimming stripped 3 bases from V and 4 bases from J, with 12 bases between. CDR1 is MNHEY, CDR2 SVGEGT, per germline. CDR3 nucleotides: TGTGCCAGCAGTTATTCAACAGCAAGCACTGAAGCTTTCTTT. Protein sequence: CASSYSTASTEAFF.

V is TRBV11-2 and J is TRBJ2-3, with TRBD2 matching 7 bases. The CDR3 runs to 15 residues. V lost 1 base, J lost 4 bases, and 5 bases stayed unmatched. Germline-derived CDR1 and CDR2 are SGHAT and FQNNGV. The CDR3 DNA reads TGTGCCAGCAGCTTAGCAGGGAGGGCCCCAGATACGCAGTATTTT. The encoded protein is CASSLAGRAPDTQYF.

The chain joins TRBV25-1 to TRBJ2-1; no definite D call. The CDR3 contains 12 residues. Germline V gene data show CDR1 as MGHDK and CDR2 as SYGVNS. The V and J ends lost 6 bases and 6 bases respectively, with 9 bases between them. CDR3 protein: CASSARGNEQFF. The CDR3 coding sequence is TGTGCCAGCAGCGCACGCGGCAATGAGCAGTTCTTC.

V is TRBV21-1 and J is TRBJ2-6; the D call of TRBD2 is as the table states it, not checked on the DNA. TRBV21-1 is tagged as a pseudogene. The CDR3 spans 22 residues. The CDR3 DNA reads TGTGCCAGCAGCCTATCCCCGGGACTAGCGGGACTTAGACTCTCTGGGGCCAACGTCCTGACTTTC. The encoded protein is CASSLSPGLAGLRLSGANVLTF.

The rearrangement uses TRBV27 and TRBJ2-1, with D hard to call. V lost 8 bases to trimming and J lost 4 bases, with 18 bases between them. The CDR3 has 15 amino acids. Germline CDR1 and CDR2: MNHEY and SMNVEV (reference sequence). CDR3 DNA: TGTGCCAGCCGGTTCGCCCGGTCAATTTACAATGAGCAGTTCTTC. Its protein is CASRFARSIYNEQFF.

V is TRBV13 and J is TRBJ1-2; TRBD1 is a possible D gene (5 bases). CDR1 and CDR2 from the germline V gene are PRHDT and FYEKMQ (reference sequence). V lost 2 bases to trimming and J lost 2 bases, with 21 bases between them. The CDR3 sequence is 18 residues long. Here the CDR3 DNA reads TGTGCCAGCAGCTTAACCTCCGCAGGGAGGAGGGAAAACTATGGCTACACCTTC. Amino acid sequence: CASSLTSAGRRENYGYTF.

This clonotype was detected once. The V gene is TRBV7-2, the J gene TRBJ2-2; D is possibly TRBD2 (6 bases). CDR3 length: 17 residues. Trimming pared 1 base from V and 3 bases from J, leaving 15 bases between. Per germline, CDR1 SGHTA and CDR2 FQGNSA. The CDR3 bases are TGTGCCAGCAGCTTAGATCTAGCGTCCCTATACACCGGGGAGCTGTTTTTT. Amino acid sequence: CASSLDLASLYTGELFF.

The chain recombines TRBV29-1 with TRBJ2-3; D may be TRBD2 (5 bases). Germline V CDR1 and CDR2: SQVTM, ANQGSEA. The V end was cut by 3 bases, the J end by 3 bases, with 19 bases between. The CDR3 sequence is 16 residues long. CDR3 coding DNA: TGCAGCGTTGATGTCTCTCGCGGGCTAAGGACAGATACGCAGTATTTT. It encodes CSVDVSRGLRTDTQYF.

V is TRBV20-1 and J is TRBJ2-7, with 9 bases identical to TRBD2. The CDR3 has 14 amino acids. Trimming cost V 2 bases and J 1 base; bases outside gene matches: 3. CDR1 and CDR2 from the germline V gene are DFQATT and SNEGSKA (reference sequence). The CDR3 loop is CSARLAGFSYEQYF. The CDR3 region has the DNA TGCAGTGCTAGACTAGCGGGATTTTCCTACGAGCAGTACTTC.

On this clonotype: The junction does not match germline at one end; this may be a read error. This sequence joins TRBV7-9 and TRBJ2-7; 9 positions agree with TRBD1. This CDR3 is 16 amino acids long. Germline V gene data show CDR1 as SEHNR and CDR2 as FQNEAQ (reference sequence). The CDR3: CACSSAGTGLAYEQYF. The CDR3 DNA reads TGTGCCTGCAGCTCCGCCGGGACAGGGCTGGCCTACGAGCAGTACTTC.

The J gene is TRBJ2-7, the V gene TRBV12-3 or TRBV12-4, with 8 bases matching TRBD2. V lost 8 bases, J lost 3 bases, and 6 bases stayed unmatched. The CDR3 is made up of 13 amino acids. The CDR3 protein is CASHESGSYEQYF. In DNA, the CDR3 is TGTGCCAGCCACGAAAGCGGGAGCTACGAGCAGTACTTC.

This clonotype was seen more than once but under ten times. The genes are TRBV5-1 and TRBJ2-7; unclear D gene. V lost 5 bases and J lost 6, with 9 bases in between. There are 11 residues in the CDR3. Germline V gene data show CDR1 as SGHRS and CDR2 as YFSETQ. DNA for the CDR3: TGCGCCAGCAGGCGGCCTCCCGAGCAGTACTTC. It encodes CASRRPPEQYF.

This chain joins TRBV4-3 and TRBJ2-7; 7 bases are a match to TRBD1. CDR1 is LGHNA and CDR2 is YSLEER in the germline V gene. The junction had 7 bases not matched to a gene; V was cut back by 3 bases and J by 2 bases. CDR3 length: 15 residues. The CDR3 sequence: CASSHSQGPTYEQYF. As DNA, the CDR3 is TGCGCCAGCAGCCATTCACAGGGGCCCACCTACGAGCAGTACTTC.

This clonotype showed up just a few times. V gene TRBV5-1 combines with J gene TRBJ2-1, with 8 bases aligning to TRBD2. Per the germline V gene, CDR1 is SGHRS and CDR2 is YFSETQ. The CDR3 length is 16 residues. J lost 4 bases, V lost 4 bases, and 10 bases had no gene match. CDR3 amino acids: CASSPASAGGYNEQFF. CDR3 bases: TGCGCCAGCAGCCCCGCCAGTGCGGGAGGTTACAATGAGCAGTTCTTC.

V is TRBV3-1 and J is TRBJ1-3; D gene ambiguous. Germline CDR1 and CDR2: LGHDT and YNNKEL (reference sequence). CDR3 size: 14 residues. V was pared by 5 bases and J by 3 bases, with 11 bases between. The DNA of the CDR3 is TGTGCCAGCAGCACTCATGAAAGTGGAAACACCATATATTTT. Protein product: CASSTHESGNTIYF.

This clonotype occurred once. The chain is built from TRBV27 and TRBJ2-7; D is possibly TRBD1 (5 bases). The length of the CDR3 is 15 residues. The V end was cut by 6 bases, the J end by 2 bases, with 17 bases between. Germline-derived CDR1 and CDR2 are MNHEY and SMNVEV (reference sequence). CDR3 coding DNA: TGTGCCAGCAGCAACGAGACAGTGGCCCCCTACGAGCAGTACTTC. Its translation is CASSNETVAPYEQYF.

The CDR3: CASSLNYYSGEEQYF. The CDR3 DNA is TGTGCCAGCAGCTTAAACTACTATAGCGGGGAAGAGCAGTACTTC. The chain is built from TRBV11-2 and TRBJ2-7, with 8 bases lining up with TRBD2. V dropped 2 bases and J dropped 7; count of bases not matched to a gene: 10. Germline CDR1 and CDR2: SGHAT and FQNNGV. This CDR3 has 15 residues. Based on the CDR3 plus reference TRBV11-2 and TRBJ2-7, the full variable domain is EAGVAQSPRYKIIEKRQSVAFWCNPISGHATLYWYQQILGQGPKLLIQFQNNGVVDDSQLPKDRFSAERLKGVDSTLKIQPAKLEDSAVYLCASSLNYYSGEEQYFGPGTRLTVT.